This T cell receptor beta chain was captured by sequencing in a study of technical replicates of blood from a few donors. Repertoires were generated with immunoSEQ multiplex PCR, while TCRdb's copy carries only in-frame clones and drops some. This table holds 10,000 to 13,000 clones, around 94% found once. The V gene lost 3 bases and the J gene lost 4 bases, with 9 bases spanning the gap. Germline V gene sequence: CDR1 SGHAT, CDR2 FQNNGV. This CDR3 comprises 13 residues. The TCR originated in a human donor in good health. Sequencing used PBMCs. This chain uses TRBV11-2 with TRBJ1-1; no definite D call. CDR3 bases: TGTGCCAGCAGCTTCAAGGGAGGCACTGAAGCTTTCTTT. This gives the protein CASSFKGGTEAFF.